This T cell receptor beta chain originates from a study of glioma-infiltrating T cells. The overall study: Before surgery, glioma patients received dexamethasone for at most six days. Sequencing aimed for about 4.5- to 11-fold coverage of about a million peripheral T cells.

Using RNA template, CDR3s of TCR alpha and beta were amplified with iRepertoire arm-PCR. TCRdb reprocessed the multiplex PCR reads with MiXCR, giving one entry per CDR3 protein. The sample contains around 390,000 distinct CDR3 sequences, less than 50% of which appear only once. On this clonotype: Its antigen is not identified.

Study findings and constraints: A blood CDR3 motif signature was depleted in highly divergent patients. Very few CDR3 sequences were shared between tissue and blood.

V shed 0 bases and J shed 8 bases, with 13 bases lying between them. Germline CDR1 is SQVTM and CDR2 is ANQGSEA. The CDR3 consists of 13 residues. This chain uses TRBV29-1 with TRBJ1-2; no clear D gene. The sequence was collected from a human donor with low-grade glioma or glioblastoma, undergoing nonglioma brain surgery, or in good health (not recorded which). Sequenced material: glioma tissue, nonneoplastic brain tissue, or PBMCs (not recorded which). The CDR3 spells CSVEDWSGRGYTF. The CDR3 DNA reads as TGCAGCGTTGAAGATTGGTCGGGTCGCGGCTACACCTTC.